A single sample gave rise to the 6 T cell receptor beta chains below, sequenced in a study of tumor-infiltrating lymphocytes in localized non-small cell lung cancer. Only in-frame clones appear in the TCRdb table, and some are missing; sequencing was by immunoSEQ multiplex PCR. The table includes approximately 12,000 clones, roughly 78% detected once. The specimen sequenced was lung tumor tissue. All receptors derive from a human donor with non-small cell lung cancer.

The chain combines TRBV9 with TRBJ2-2; D uncertain. V was cut by 3 bases and J by 1 base, with 4 bases left in between. Germline values: CDR1 SGDLS, CDR2 YYNGEE. This CDR3 region has 13 residues. The CDR3 nucleotides read TGTGCCAGCAGCGAGTGGAACACCGGGGAGCTGTTTTTT. Protein: CASSEWNTGELFF.

This chain uses TRBV4-3 with TRBJ2-4, with D hard to call. This CDR3 has 15 residues. Trimming removed 0 bases at V and 6 bases at J, with 12 bases between. Germline V gene lookup returns CDR1 LGHNA and CDR2 YSLEER. The CDR3 DNA sequence: TGCGCCAGCAGCCAAGATAGGGCCCCGGGAAACATTCAGTACTTC. It specifies CASSQDRAPGNIQYF.

The V gene is TRBV9, the J gene TRBJ1-1, with D uncertain. The CDR3 loop spans 15 amino acids. Germline CDR1 is SGDLS and CDR2 is YYNGEE. The germline V and J ends were trimmed by 4 bases and 1 base, with 14 bases remaining between them. This CDR3 reads CASSPTGPRNTEAFF. In nucleotides, the CDR3 is TGTGCCAGCAGCCCGACCGGACCCAGGAACACTGAAGCTTTCTTT.

The chain recombines TRBV18 with TRBJ1-1; no clear D gene. There are 13 residues in the CDR3. V was clipped by 1 base and J by 1 base, with 4 bases between them. Germline CDR1 KGHSH, CDR2 LQKENI. Here the CDR3 DNA reads TGTGCCAGCTCACCACAGAAGAACACTGAAGCTTTCTTT. Its translation is CASSPQKNTEAFF. The variable domain in full, with the rest retrieved from reference TRBV18 and TRBJ1-1, is NAGVMQNPRHLVRRRGQEARLRCSPMKGHSHVYWYRQLPEEGLKFMVYLQKENIIDESGMPKERFSAEFPKEGPSILRIQQVVRGDSAAYFCASSPQKNTEAFFGQGTRLTVV.

This chain links TRBV7-2 with TRBJ1-1; no definite D call. V was shortened by 3 bases and J by 1 base, with 6 bases between the two germline ends. The CDR3 is 13 amino acids. Germline V gives CDR1 SGHTA, CDR2 FQGNSA. The CDR3 protein is CASSFKGNTEAFF. In nucleotides, the CDR3 is TGTGCCAGCAGCTTCAAGGGGAACACTGAAGCTTTCTTT.

The chain is built from TRBV4-3 and TRBJ1-6; D ambiguous. Germline loops: CDR1 LGHNA, CDR2 YSLEER. Trimming cost V 0 bases and J 7 bases, with 13 bases left between them. The CDR3 extends over 16 amino acids. The CDR3 DNA is TGCGCCAGCAGCCAAGACGGCGGCGGAAAAAATTCACCCCTCCACTTT. Translated, it gives CASSQDGGGKNSPLHF.